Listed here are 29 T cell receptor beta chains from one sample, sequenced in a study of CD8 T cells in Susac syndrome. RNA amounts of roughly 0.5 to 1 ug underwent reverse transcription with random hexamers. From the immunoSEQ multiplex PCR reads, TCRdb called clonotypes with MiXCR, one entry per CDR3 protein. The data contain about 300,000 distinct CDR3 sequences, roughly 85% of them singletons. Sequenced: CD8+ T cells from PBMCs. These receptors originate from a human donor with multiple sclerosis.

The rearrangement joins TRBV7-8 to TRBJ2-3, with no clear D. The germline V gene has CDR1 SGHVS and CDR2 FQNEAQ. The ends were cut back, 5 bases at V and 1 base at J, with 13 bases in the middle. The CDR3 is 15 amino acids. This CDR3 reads CASSKKGIGTDTQYF. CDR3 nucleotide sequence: TGTGCCAGCAGCAAGAAAGGAATCGGCACAGATACGCAGTATTTT.

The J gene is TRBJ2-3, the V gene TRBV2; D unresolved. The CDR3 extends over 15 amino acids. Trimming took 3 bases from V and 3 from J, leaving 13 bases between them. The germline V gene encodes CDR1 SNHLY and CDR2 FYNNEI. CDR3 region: CASSDEGIRTDTQYF. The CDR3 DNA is TGTGCCAGCAGTGACGAAGGTATACGTACAGATACGCAGTATTTT.

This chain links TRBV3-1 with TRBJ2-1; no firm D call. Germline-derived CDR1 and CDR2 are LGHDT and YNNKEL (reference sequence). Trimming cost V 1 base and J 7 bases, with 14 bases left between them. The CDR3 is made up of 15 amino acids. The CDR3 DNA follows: TGTGCCAGCAGCCAAGGTTGGGCCCCTCAGAATGAGCAGTTCTTC. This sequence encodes CASSQGWAPQNEQFF.

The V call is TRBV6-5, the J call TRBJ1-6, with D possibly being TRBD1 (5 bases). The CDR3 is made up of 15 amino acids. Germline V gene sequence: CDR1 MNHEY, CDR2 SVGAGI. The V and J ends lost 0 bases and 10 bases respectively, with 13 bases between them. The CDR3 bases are TGTGCCAGCAGTTACTCGACAGTCCGAGGATCACCCCTCCACTTT. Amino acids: CASSYSTVRGSPLHF.

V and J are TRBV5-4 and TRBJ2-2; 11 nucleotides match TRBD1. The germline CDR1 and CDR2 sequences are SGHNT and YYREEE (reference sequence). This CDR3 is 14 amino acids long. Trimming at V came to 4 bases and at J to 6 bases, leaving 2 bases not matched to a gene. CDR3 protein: CASSGDRGSGELFF. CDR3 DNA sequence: TGTGCCAGCAGCGGGGACAGGGGGTCCGGGGAGCTGTTTTTT.

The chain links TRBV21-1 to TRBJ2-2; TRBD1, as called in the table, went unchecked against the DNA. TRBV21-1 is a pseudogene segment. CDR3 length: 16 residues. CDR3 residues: CASRRDRGPPGGELFF. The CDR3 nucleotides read TGTGCCAGCCGCCGGGACAGGGGACCTCCGGGGGGGGAGCTGTTTTTT.

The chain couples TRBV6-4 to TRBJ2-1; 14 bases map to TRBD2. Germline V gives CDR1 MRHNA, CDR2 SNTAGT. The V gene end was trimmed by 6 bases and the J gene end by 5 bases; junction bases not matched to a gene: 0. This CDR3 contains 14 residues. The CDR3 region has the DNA TGTGCCAGCAGGGGACTAGCGGGAGACAATGAGCAGTTCTTC. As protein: CASRGLAGDNEQFF.

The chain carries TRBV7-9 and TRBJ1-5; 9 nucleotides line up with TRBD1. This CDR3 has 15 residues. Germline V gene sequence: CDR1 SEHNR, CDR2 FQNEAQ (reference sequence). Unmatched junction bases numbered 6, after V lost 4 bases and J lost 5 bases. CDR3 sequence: CASSSGTGNHQPQHF. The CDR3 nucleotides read TGTGCCAGCAGCTCCGGGACAGGGAACCATCAGCCCCAGCATTTT.

The CDR3 DNA sequence: TGTGCCAGCAGAATTACCGGGACAGGGTCAATCGGCAATCAGCCCCAGCATTTT. This gives the protein CASRITGTGSIGNQPQHF. The gene calls are TRBV28 and TRBJ1-5, with TRBD1 matching 9 bases. There are 18 residues in the CDR3. V was pared by 6 bases and J by 2 bases, with 14 bases of the junction left unmatched. CDR1 is MDHEN, CDR2 SYDVKM, per germline.

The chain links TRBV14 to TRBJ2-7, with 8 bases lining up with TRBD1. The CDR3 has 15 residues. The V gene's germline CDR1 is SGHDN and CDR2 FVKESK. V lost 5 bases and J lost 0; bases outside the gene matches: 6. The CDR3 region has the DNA TGTGCCAGCAGCTTCCGGGACAGGCGCTCCTACGAGCAGTACTTC. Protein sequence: CASSFRDRRSYEQYF.

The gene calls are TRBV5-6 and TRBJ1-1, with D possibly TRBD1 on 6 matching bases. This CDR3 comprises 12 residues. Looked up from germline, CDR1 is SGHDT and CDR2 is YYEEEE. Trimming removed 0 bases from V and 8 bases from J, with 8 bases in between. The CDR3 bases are TGTGCCAGCAGCTTGGTAACAGGGGAAGCTTTCTTT. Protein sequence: CASSLVTGEAFF. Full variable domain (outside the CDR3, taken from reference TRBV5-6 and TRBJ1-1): DAGVTQSPTHLIKTRGQQVTLRCSPKSGHDTVSWYQQALGQGPQFIFQYYEEEERQRGNFPDRFSGHQFPNYSSELNVNALLLGDSALYLCASSLVTGEAFFGQGTRLTVV.

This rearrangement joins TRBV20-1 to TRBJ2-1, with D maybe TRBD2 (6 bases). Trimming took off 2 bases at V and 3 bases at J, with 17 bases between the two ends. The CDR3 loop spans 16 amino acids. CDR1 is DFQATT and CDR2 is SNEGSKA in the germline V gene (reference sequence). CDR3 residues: CSARPQEASVYNEQFF. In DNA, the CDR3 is TGCAGTGCTAGACCACAAGAGGCTAGCGTCTACAATGAGCAGTTCTTC.

The CDR3 region has the DNA TGTGCCAGCATCCCCAGGCGCGTGGATTATCAGCCCCAGCATTTT. This sequence encodes CASIPRRVDYQPQHF. V usage is TRBV28 and J usage is TRBJ1-5, with unresolved D. Trimming cost V 7 bases and J 5 bases, with 18 bases left between them. CDR3 length equals 15 residues. The germline CDR1 and CDR2 sequences are MDHEN and SYDVKM.

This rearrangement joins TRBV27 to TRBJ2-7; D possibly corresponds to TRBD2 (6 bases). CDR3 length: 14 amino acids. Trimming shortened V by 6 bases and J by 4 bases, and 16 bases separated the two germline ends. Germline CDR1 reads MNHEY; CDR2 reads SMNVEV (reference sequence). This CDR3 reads CASRSGVSAYEQYF. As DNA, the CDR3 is TGTGCCAGCAGGTCGGGGGTCTCGGCTTACGAGCAGTACTTC.

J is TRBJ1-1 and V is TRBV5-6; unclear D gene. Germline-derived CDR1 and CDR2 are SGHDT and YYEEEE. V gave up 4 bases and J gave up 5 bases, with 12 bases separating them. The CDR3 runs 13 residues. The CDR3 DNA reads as TGTGCCAGCAGCCACGTGCAGGATACTGAAGCTTTCTTT. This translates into CASSHVQDTEAFF.

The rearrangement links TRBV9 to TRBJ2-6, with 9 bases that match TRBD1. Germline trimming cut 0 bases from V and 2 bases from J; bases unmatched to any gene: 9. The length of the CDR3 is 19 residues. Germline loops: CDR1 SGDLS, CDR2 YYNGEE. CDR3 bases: TGTGCCAGCAGCGTAGGTTGGGGACAGGGCCTACCTGGGGCCAACGTCCTGACTTTC. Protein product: CASSVGWGQGLPGANVLTF.

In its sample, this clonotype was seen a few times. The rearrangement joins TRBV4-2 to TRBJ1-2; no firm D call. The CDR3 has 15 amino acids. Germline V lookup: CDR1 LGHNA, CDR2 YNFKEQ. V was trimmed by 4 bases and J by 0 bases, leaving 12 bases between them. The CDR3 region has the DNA TGTGCCAGCAGCCCTAGCGGTAGCCCTAACTATGGCTACACCTTC. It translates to CASSPSGSPNYGYTF.

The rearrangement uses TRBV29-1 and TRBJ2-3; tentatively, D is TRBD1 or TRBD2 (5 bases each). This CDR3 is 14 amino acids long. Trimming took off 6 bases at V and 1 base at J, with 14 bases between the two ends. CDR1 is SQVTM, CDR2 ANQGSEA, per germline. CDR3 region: CSVVGVSGTDTQYF. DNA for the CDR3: TGCAGCGTGGTGGGGGTGTCGGGCACAGATACGCAGTATTTT.

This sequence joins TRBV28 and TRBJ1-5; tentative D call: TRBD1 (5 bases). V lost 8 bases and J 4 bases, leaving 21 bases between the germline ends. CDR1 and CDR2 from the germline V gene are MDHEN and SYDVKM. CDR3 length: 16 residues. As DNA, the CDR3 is TGTGCCAGCGCTTACTGGGGGACGGAAATAAATCAGCCCCAGCATTTT. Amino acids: CASAYWGTEINQPQHF.

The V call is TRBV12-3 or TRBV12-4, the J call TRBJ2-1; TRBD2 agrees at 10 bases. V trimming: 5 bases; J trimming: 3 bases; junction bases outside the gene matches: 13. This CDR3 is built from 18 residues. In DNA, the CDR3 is TGTGCCAGCAGTCCGGGGACCCTAGCGGGAGAGTACTACAATGAGCAGTTCTTC. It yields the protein CASSPGTLAGEYYNEQFF.

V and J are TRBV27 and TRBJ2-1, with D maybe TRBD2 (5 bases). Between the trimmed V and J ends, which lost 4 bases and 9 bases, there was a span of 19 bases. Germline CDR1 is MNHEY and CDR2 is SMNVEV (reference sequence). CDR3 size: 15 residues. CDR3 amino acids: CASSSGLYPGAEQFF. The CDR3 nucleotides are TGTGCCAGCAGTTCGGGGTTGTACCCAGGCGCTGAGCAGTTCTTC.

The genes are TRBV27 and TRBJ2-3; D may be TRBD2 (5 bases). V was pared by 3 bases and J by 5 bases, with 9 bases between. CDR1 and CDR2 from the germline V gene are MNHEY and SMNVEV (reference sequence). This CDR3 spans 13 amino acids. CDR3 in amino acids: CASSFSSGDTQYF. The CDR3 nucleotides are TGTGCCAGCAGTTTCTCCAGCGGAGATACGCAGTATTTT.

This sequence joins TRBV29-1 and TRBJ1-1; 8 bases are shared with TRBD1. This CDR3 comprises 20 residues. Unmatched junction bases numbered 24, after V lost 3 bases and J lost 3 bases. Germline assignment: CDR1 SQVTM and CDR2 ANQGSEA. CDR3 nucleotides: TGCAGCGTTGATCCTATAGGGCAAGGGGACAGGCCCTCGGGGGACACTGAAGCTTTCTTT. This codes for CSVDPIGQGDRPSGDTEAFF.

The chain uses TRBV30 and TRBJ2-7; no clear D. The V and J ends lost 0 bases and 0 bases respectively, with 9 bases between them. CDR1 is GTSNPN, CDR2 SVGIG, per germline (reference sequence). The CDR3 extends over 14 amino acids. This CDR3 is CAWSVSLSSYEQYF. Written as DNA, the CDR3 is TGTGCCTGGAGTGTATCGCTATCCTCCTACGAGCAGTACTTC.

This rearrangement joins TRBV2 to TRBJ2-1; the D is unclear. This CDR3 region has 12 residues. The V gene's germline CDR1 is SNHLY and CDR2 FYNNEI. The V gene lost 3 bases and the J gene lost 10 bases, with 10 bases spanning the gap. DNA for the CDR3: TGTGCCAGCAGTGAGGATAGGTTAGAGCAGTTCTTC. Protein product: CASSEDRLEQFF. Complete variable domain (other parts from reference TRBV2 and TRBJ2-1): EPEVTQTPSHQVTQMGQEVILRCVPISNHLYFYWYRQILGQKVEFLVSFYNNEISEKSEIFDDQFSVERPDGSNFTLKIRSTKLEDSAMYFCASSEDRLEQFFGPGTRLTVL.

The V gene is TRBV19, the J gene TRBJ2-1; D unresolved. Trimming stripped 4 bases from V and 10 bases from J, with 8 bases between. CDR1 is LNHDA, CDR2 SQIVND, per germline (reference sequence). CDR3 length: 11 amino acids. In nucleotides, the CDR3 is TGTGCCAGTAGTACCCTCAAAGAGCAGTTCTTC. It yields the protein CASSTLKEQFF.

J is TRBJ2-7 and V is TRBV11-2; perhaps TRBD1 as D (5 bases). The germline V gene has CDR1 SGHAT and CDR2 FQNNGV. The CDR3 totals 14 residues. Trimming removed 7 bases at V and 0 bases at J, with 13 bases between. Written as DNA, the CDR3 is TGTGCCAGCAACCCAGGGTCTGGCTCCTACGAGCAGTACTTC. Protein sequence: CASNPGSGSYEQYF.

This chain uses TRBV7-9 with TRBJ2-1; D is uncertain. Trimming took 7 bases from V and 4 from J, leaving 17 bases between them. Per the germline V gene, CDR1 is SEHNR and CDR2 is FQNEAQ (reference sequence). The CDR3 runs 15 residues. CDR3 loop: CASTPAGWGYNEQFF. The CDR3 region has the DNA TGTGCCAGCACCCCGGCCGGCTGGGGATACAATGAGCAGTTCTTC.

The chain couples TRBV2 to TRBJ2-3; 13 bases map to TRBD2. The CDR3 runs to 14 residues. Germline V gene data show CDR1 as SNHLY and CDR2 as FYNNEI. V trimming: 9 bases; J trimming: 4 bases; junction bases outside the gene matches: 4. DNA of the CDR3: TGTGCCAGGATGGGACTAGCGGGATCAGATACGCAGTATTTT. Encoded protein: CARMGLAGSDTQYF.